Below are 7 T cell receptor beta chains sequenced from a single sample in a study of T cell repertoires in cytomegalovirus infection. Antigens for these TCRs are unknown. From the reads, TCRdb called clonotypes with MiXCR, one entry per CDR3 protein. The sample holds about 700,000 distinct CDR3 sequences; roughly 33% are singletons and the top ten take 18%. Sequencing was performed on cultured PBMCs, taken from culture after CMV antigen stimulation. These receptors all stem from a human donor in good health (CMV status not recorded). Some clones in this sample may be carry-over from other donors' samples.

This clonotype appeared a few times. The rearrangement uses TRBV7-9 and TRBJ1-1, with D tentatively TRBD1 (6 bases). The CDR3 has 16 residues. V was pared by 5 bases and J by 0 bases, with 16 bases between. Germline CDR1 is SEHNR and CDR2 is FQNEAQ (reference sequence). CDR3 amino acids: CASSRPGTSLNTEAFF. In DNA, the CDR3 is TGTGCCAGCAGCCGTCCCGGGACATCTTTGAACACTGAAGCTTTCTTT.

This clonotype was seen a few times. The rearrangement links TRBV6-6 to TRBJ2-3; D is uncertain. The CDR3 extends over 16 amino acids. V was clipped by 0 bases and J by 5 bases, with 15 bases between them. CDR1 is MNHNY and CDR2 is SVGAGI in the germline V gene (reference sequence). CDR3 DNA sequence: TGTGCCAGCAGTTACTCGAAGGGATCCCGAGGAGATACGCAGTATTTT. Encoded protein: CASSYSKGSRGDTQYF.

The gene calls are TRBV12-3 or TRBV12-4 and TRBJ2-7, with 8 positions matching TRBD1. The CDR3 has 15 amino acids. Trimming removed 6 bases from V and 6 bases from J; junction bases left unmatched: 13. CDR3 sequence (DNA): TGTGCCAGCAGCCTCGGACAGGGAAGGGTACGCGAGCAGTACTTC. This translates into CASSLGQGRVREQYF.

The chain joins TRBV20-1 to TRBJ2-5, with 9 bases lining up with TRBD2. CDR1 and CDR2 from the germline V gene are DFQATT and SNEGSKA (reference sequence). The CDR3 sequence is 15 residues long. After removal of 5 bases from V and 5 bases from J, the junction contained 12 bases not matched to a gene. The CDR3 region is CSASSLSGRGETQYF. In DNA, the CDR3 is TGCAGTGCTTCCTCACTTAGCGGGAGAGGGGAGACCCAGTACTTC.

V usage is TRBV7-6 and J usage is TRBJ1-2; no clear D. Trimming pared 5 bases from V and 6 bases from J, leaving 19 bases between. Germline V gene lookup returns CDR1 SGHVS and CDR2 FNYEAQ. The CDR3 extends over 15 amino acids. CDR3 bases: TGTGCCAGCAGCGATAAGGTCGGGGTCAAGGATGGCTACACCTTC. As protein: CASSDKVGVKDGYTF.

The rearrangement uses TRBV20-1 and TRBJ2-5; tentative D call: TRBD2 (5 bases). The CDR3 contains 16 residues. CDR1 is DFQATT, CDR2 SNEGSKA, per germline (reference sequence). Trimming removed 0 bases at V and 3 bases at J, with 17 bases between. Written as DNA, the CDR3 is TGCAGTGCTAGAGATCTTGGGTGGGCGGGCAAAGAGACCCAGTACTTC. Translation: CSARDLGWAGKETQYF.

This clonotype was seen ten or more times. This sequence joins TRBV7-2 and TRBJ1-2; D perhaps matches TRBD1 (6 bases). This CDR3 is built from 12 residues. Germline lookup yields CDR1 SGHTA and CDR2 FQGNSA. V was trimmed by 3 bases and J by 8 bases, leaving 10 bases between them. CDR3 coding DNA: TGTGCCAGCAGCTTCAACAGGGAGGGCTACACCTTC. Translating it yields CASSFNREGYTF.